A single sample gave rise to the 16 T cell receptor beta chains below, sequenced in a study of T cell repertoires in cytomegalovirus infection. TCRdb passed the reads through MiXCR, listing each CDR3 protein once. The sample carries roughly 760,000 distinct CDR3 sequences, less than 40% recorded once. Sequenced material: PBMCs. The receptors here all came from a human donor in good health (CMV status not recorded). Some clones in this sample may be carry-over from other donors' samples.

The chain recombines TRBV20-1 with TRBJ1-6, with 9 positions matching TRBD1. The germline CDR1 and CDR2 sequences are DFQATT and SNEGSKA (reference sequence). The CDR3 covers 14 residues. The V gene end was trimmed by 0 bases and the J gene end by 10 bases; junction bases not matched to a gene: 4. DNA for the CDR3: TGCAGTGCTAGAGATAACAGGGGGCAATCACCCCTCCACTTT. It codes for CSARDNRGQSPLHF.

This clonotype turned up a few times. The V call is TRBV6-1, the J call TRBJ1-2; D is ambiguous. CDR1 and CDR2 (germline): MNHNS, SASEGT. CDR3 size: 14 residues. Between the trimmed V and J ends, which lost 6 bases and 4 bases, there was a span of 15 bases. The DNA of the CDR3 is TGTGCCAGCAGCCCAACTGGCCAGATCTATGGCTACACCTTC. Protein: CASSPTGQIYGYTF.

This clonotype occurred a few times. V usage is TRBV19 and J usage is TRBJ2-1; possibly TRBD2 for D (5 bases). Trimming cost V 7 bases and J 6 bases, with 19 bases left between them. The CDR3 has 15 amino acids. CDR1 LNHDA and CDR2 SQIVND come from the germline V gene (reference sequence). CDR3 protein: CASTTSLTDFNEQFF. In DNA, the CDR3 is TGTGCCAGTACCACCAGCTTAACGGACTTCAATGAGCAGTTCTTC.

This chain uses TRBV19 with TRBJ2-3; D may correspond to TRBD1 or TRBD2 (5 bases each). The V gene lost 3 bases and the J gene lost 4 bases, with 11 bases spanning the gap. Germline V gene sequence: CDR1 LNHDA, CDR2 SQIVND (reference sequence). The CDR3 runs 14 residues. CDR3 DNA sequence: TGTGCCAGTAGTATCGGGGCCCCTTCAGATACGCAGTATTTT. Translating gives CASSIGAPSDTQYF.

The gene calls are TRBV28 and TRBJ2-7; no firm D call. Trimming shortened V by 10 bases and J by 3 bases, and 22 bases separated the two germline ends. The germline V gene encodes CDR1 MDHEN and CDR2 SYDVKM. This CDR3 has 15 amino acids. CDR3 sequence: CATSTPASTRYEQYF. The CDR3 DNA reads TGTGCCACCTCAACACCAGCGAGCACGCGCTACGAGCAGTACTTC.

This clonotype was counted a few times. The chain has TRBV10-3 and TRBJ1-2; tentative D call: TRBD1 (5 bases). CDR3 size: 14 residues. Per the germline V gene, CDR1 is ENHRY and CDR2 is SYGVKD. Trimming took off 6 bases at V and 3 bases at J, with 14 bases between the two ends. CDR3 bases: TGTGCCATCAGAAGGGACGGCGGAGACTATGGCTACACCTTC. Translation: CAIRRDGGDYGYTF.

About this clonotype itself: The junction departs from the called germline gene at one end, perhaps through a read error. The chain uses TRBV19 and TRBJ1-5, with D possibly matching TRBD1 (5 bases). The CDR3 is made up of 15 amino acids. The germline V gene has CDR1 LNHDA and CDR2 SQIVND (reference sequence). CDR3 in amino acids: CDSRDWGYSNQPQHF. CDR3 nucleotide sequence: TGTGACAGTCGAGACTGGGGGTATAGCAATCAGCCCCAGCATTTT.

This clonotype showed up just a few times. The rearrangement uses TRBV19 and TRBJ2-7; TRBD2 matches 8 bases. The CDR3 length is 15 residues. Germline CDR1 is LNHDA and CDR2 is SQIVND (reference sequence). Losses at the gene ends were 6 bases for V and 7 bases for J; bases not matched to a gene: 14. The CDR3 reads CASRRSGRSGGEQYF. As DNA, the CDR3 is TGTGCCAGTAGGAGGAGCGGGAGATCGGGCGGAGAGCAGTACTTC.

A few counts support this clonotype. The chain couples TRBV14 to TRBJ2-6; 8 bases align to TRBD1. CDR3 length: 17 residues. The J segment lost 3 bases and the V segment lost 5 bases, leaving 9 bases of the junction unmatched. The germline CDR1 and CDR2 sequences are SGHDN and FVKESK. For the CDR3, the DNA is TGTGCCAGCAGCAGACGGACAGGGAGTGGTGGGGCCAACGTCCTGACTTTC. Translated: CASSRRTGSGGANVLTF.

This clonotype was counted at least ten times. The J gene is TRBJ1-3, the V gene TRBV7-2, with a tentative D call TRBD1 (5 bases). Trimming left V 5 bases short and J 0 bases short, with 11 bases between. Germline loops: CDR1 SGHTA, CDR2 FQGNSA. The CDR3 is 15 amino acids. The CDR3 nucleotides read TGTGCCAGCAGCCTTGACAGAGACTCTGGAAACACCATATATTTT. It is translated as CASSLDRDSGNTIYF.

The chain combines TRBV18 with TRBJ2-7; D is ambiguous. Trimming pared 6 bases from V and 4 bases from J, leaving 10 bases between. The CDR3 length is 12 residues. In germline, CDR1 is KGHSH, CDR2 LQKENI. The CDR3 DNA is TGTGCCAGCTCCAACCAACCATACGAGCAGTACTTC. Its protein is CASSNQPYEQYF.

This chain links TRBV10-3 with TRBJ2-7, with TRBD1 matching 11 bases. Germline V lookup: CDR1 ENHRY, CDR2 SYGVKD. This CDR3 has 15 residues. The J segment lost 5 bases and the V segment lost 5 bases, leaving 8 bases of the junction unmatched. Here the CDR3 reads CAISSPRTGGDEQYF. The CDR3, as DNA: TGTGCCATCAGTTCACCCCGGACAGGGGGCGACGAGCAGTACTTC.

The chain couples TRBV14 to TRBJ1-1; D is uncertain. CDR1 is SGHDN, CDR2 FVKESK, per germline. This CDR3 is built from 15 residues. V was pared by 1 base and J by 1 base, with 10 bases between. CDR3: CASSQGPMPNTEAFF. The CDR3 DNA follows: TGTGCCAGCAGCCAAGGTCCGATGCCGAACACTGAAGCTTTCTTT. Using reference TRBV14 and TRBJ1-1 for the parts outside the CDR3, the full variable domain is EAGVTQFPSHSVIEKGQTVTLRCDPISGHDNLYWYRRVMGKEIKFLLHFVKESKQDESGMPNNRFLAERTGGTYSTLKVQPAELEDSGVYFCASSQGPMPNTEAFFGQGTRLTVV.

The genes are TRBV5-6 and TRBJ2-5; D is ambiguous. The germline V gene encodes CDR1 SGHDT and CDR2 YYEEEE. CDR3 length: 15 residues. The V and J ends lost 4 bases and 5 bases respectively, with 18 bases between them. The CDR3 DNA is TGTGCCAGCAGCGGCACGGGTGGGCTGGGGGAGACCCAGTACTTC. It codes for CASSGTGGLGETQYF. The complete variable domain, with remaining parts taken from reference TRBV5-6 and TRBJ2-5, reads DAGVTQSPTHLIKTRGQQVTLRCSPKSGHDTVSWYQQALGQGPQFIFQYYEEEERQRGNFPDRFSGHQFPNYSSELNVNALLLGDSALYLCASSGTGGLGETQYFGPGTRLLVL.

The J gene is TRBJ2-7, the V gene TRBV4-1, with 8 bases fitting TRBD1. Germline values: CDR1 MGHRA, CDR2 YSYEKL. CDR3 size: 17 residues. Trimming removed 4 bases from V and 7 bases from J; junction bases left unmatched: 18. CDR3 bases: TGCGCCAGCAGCCTTATTTTGGCCGGGACAGGCCTAATTGAGCAGTACTTC. It encodes CASSLILAGTGLIEQYF.

The chain recombines TRBV28 with TRBJ2-1; no definite D call. The CDR3 contains 13 residues. Trimming left V 11 bases short and J 1 base short, with 12 bases between. Germline V gives CDR1 MDHEN, CDR2 SYDVKM. The CDR3 nucleotides are TGTGCCCGCAAGGTCCAATCCTACAATGAGCAGTTCTTC. Protein: CARKVQSYNEQFF.